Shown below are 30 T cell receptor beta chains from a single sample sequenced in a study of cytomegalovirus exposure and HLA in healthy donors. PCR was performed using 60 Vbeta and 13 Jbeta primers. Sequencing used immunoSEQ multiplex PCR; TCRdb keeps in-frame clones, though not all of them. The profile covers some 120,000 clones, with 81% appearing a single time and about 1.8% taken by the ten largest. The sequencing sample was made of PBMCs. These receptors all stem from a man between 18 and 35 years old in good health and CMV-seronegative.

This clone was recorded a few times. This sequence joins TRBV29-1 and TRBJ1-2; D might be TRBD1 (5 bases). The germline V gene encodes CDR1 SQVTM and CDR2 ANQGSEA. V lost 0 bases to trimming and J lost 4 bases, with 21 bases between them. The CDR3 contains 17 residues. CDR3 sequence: CSVEDFRQFALFYGYTF. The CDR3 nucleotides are TGCAGCGTTGAAGATTTCAGACAGTTCGCCCTGTTCTATGGCTACACCTTC.

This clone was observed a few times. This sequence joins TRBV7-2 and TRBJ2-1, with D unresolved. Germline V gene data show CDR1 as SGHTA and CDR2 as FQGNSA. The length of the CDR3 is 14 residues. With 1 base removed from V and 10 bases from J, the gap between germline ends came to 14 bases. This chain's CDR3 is CASSLDPVLREQFF. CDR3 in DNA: TGTGCCAGCAGCTTAGACCCAGTATTGAGGGAGCAGTTCTTC.

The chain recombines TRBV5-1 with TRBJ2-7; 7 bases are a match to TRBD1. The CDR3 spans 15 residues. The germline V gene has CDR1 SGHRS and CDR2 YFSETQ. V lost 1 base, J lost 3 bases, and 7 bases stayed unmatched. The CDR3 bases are TGCGCCAGCAGCTTGATAAACAGGGGTGACTACGAGCAGTACTTC. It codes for CASSLINRGDYEQYF.

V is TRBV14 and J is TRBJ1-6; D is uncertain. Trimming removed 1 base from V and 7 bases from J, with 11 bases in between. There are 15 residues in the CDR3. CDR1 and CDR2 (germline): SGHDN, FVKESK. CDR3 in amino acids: CASSQAGAGNSPLHF. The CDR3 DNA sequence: TGTGCCAGCAGCCAAGCGGGCGCGGGAAATTCACCCCTCCACTTT.

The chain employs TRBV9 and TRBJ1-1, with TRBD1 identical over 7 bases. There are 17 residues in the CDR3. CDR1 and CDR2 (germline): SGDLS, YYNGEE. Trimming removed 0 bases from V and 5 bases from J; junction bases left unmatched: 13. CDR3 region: CASSVDPAGGTKTEAFF. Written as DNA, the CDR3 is TGTGCCAGCAGCGTAGACCCGGCAGGGGGGACGAAGACTGAAGCTTTCTTT.

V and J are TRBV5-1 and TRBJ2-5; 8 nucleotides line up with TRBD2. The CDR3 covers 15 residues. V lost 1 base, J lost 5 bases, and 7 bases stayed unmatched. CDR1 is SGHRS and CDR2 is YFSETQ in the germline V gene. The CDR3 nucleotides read TGCGCCAGCAGCTTGAATGGCGGGGGGTACGAGACCCAGTACTTC. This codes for CASSLNGGGYETQYF.

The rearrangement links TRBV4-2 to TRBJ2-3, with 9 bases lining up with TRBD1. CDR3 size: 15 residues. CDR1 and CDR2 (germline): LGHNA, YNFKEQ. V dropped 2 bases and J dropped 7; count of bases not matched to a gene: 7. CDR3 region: CASSQIRTGEYTQYF. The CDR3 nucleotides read TGTGCCAGCAGCCAAATAAGGACAGGGGAGTATACGCAGTATTTT.

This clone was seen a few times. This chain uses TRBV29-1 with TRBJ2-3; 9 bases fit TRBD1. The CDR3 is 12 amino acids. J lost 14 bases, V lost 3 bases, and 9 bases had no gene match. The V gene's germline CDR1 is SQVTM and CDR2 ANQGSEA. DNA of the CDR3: TGCAGCGTTGAGGGGGGACAGGGAGAGGTGTATTTT. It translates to CSVEGGQGEVYF.

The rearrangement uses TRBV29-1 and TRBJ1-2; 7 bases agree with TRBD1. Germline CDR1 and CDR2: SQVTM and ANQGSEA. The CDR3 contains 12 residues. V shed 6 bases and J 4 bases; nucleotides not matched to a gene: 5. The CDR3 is CSVGDSTYGYTF. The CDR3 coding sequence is TGCAGCGTGGGGGACAGTACCTATGGCTACACCTTC.

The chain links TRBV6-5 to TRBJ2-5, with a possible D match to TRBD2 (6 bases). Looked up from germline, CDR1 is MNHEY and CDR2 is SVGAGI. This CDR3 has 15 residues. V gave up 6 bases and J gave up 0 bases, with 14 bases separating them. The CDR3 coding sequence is TGTGCCAGCAGCTCCAGCCGGGACTACCAAGAGACCCAGTACTTC. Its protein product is CASSSSRDYQETQYF.

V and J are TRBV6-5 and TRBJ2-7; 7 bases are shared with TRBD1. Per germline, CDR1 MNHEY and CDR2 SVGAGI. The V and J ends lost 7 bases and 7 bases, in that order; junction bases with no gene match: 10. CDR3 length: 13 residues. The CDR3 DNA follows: TGTGCCAGCAAGCGAGACAGGGTGGGGGAGCAGTACTTC. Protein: CASKRDRVGEQYF.

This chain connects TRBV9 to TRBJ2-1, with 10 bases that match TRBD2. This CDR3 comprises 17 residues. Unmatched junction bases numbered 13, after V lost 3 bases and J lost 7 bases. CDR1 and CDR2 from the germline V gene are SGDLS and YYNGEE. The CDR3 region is CASSALGSGGAGNEQFF. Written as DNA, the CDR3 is TGTGCCAGCAGCGCCCTAGGGAGCGGGGGGGCCGGGAATGAGCAGTTCTTC.

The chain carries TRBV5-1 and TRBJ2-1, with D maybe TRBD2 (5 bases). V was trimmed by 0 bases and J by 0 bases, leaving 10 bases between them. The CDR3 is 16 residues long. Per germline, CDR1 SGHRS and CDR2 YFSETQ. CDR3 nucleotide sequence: TGCGCCAGCAGCTTGGCCGCGGGCAGCTCCTACAATGAGCAGTTCTTC. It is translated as CASSLAAGSSYNEQFF. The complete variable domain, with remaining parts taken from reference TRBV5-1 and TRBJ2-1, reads KAGVTQTPRYLIKTRGQQVTLSCSPISGHRSVSWYQQTPGQGLQFLFEYFSETQRNKGNFPGRFSGRQFSNSRSEMNVSTLELGDSALYLCASSLAAGSSYNEQFFGPGTRLTVL.

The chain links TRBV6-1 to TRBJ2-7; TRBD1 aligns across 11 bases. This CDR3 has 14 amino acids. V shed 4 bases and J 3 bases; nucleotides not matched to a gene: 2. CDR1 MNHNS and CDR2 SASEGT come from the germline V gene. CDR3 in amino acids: CASSVGQGGYEQYF. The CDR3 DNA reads TGTGCCAGCAGTGTGGGACAGGGGGGCTACGAGCAGTACTTC.

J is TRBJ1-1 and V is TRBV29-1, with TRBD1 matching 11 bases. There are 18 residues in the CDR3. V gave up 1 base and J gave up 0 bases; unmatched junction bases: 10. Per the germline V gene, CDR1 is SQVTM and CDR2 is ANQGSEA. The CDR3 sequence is CSVEGSASGQGVNTEAFF. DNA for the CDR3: TGCAGCGTTGAAGGGTCCGCCTCGGGACAGGGGGTGAACACTGAAGCTTTCTTT.

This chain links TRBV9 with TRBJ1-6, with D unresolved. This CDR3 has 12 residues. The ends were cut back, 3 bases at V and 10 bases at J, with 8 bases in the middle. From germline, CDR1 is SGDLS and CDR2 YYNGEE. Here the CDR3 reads CASSAPGSPLHF. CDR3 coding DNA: TGTGCCAGCAGCGCCCCCGGGTCACCCCTCCACTTT.

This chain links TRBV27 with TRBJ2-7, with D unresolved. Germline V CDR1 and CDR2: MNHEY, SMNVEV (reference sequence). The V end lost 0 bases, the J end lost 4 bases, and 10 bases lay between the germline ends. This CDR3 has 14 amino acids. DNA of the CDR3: TGTGCCAGCAGTTTATCCCAGACCGGGTACGAGCAGTACTTC. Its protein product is CASSLSQTGYEQYF.

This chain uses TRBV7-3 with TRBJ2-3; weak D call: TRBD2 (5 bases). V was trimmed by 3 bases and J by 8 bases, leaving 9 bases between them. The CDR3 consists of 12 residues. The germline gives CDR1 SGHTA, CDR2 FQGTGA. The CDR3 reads CASSLGGGTQYF. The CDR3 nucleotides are TGTGCCAGCAGCTTGGGCGGAGGTACGCAGTATTTT.

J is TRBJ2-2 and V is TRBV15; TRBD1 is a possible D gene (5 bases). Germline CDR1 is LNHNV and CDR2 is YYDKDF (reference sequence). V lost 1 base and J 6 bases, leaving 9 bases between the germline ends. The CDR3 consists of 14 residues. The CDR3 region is CATSRVPGSGELFF. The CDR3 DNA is TGTGCCACCAGCAGAGTTCCAGGGTCCGGGGAGCTGTTTTTT.

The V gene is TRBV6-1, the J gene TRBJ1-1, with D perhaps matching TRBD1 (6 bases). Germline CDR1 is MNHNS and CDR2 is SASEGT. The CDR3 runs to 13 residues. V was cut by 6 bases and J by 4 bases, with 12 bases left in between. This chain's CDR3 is CASRKDRGTEAFF. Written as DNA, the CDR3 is TGTGCCAGCAGGAAGGACAGAGGCACTGAAGCTTTCTTT.

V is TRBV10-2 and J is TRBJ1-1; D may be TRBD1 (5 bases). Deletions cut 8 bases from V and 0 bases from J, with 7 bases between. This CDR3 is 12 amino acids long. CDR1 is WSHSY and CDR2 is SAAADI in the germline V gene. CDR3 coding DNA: TGCGCCAGCCGACAGCTGAACACTGAAGCTTTCTTT. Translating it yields CASRQLNTEAFF.

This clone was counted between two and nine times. For the CDR3, the DNA is TGTGCCAGTAGTCCTCACCTTTCGACAGTCGTAGAGACCCAGTACTTC. Translating it yields CASSPHLSTVVETQYF. The V gene is TRBV19, the J gene TRBJ2-5; a weak D match, TRBD1 (5 bases). Trimming removed 5 bases from V and 4 bases from J, with 20 bases in between. This CDR3 comprises 16 residues. Per germline, CDR1 LNHDA and CDR2 SQIVND (reference sequence).

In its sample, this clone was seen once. The CDR3 loop is CASSQSSGQGSPLHF. The CDR3 DNA reads as TGTGCCAGCTCACAATCCTCGGGACAGGGGTCACCCCTCCACTTT. The chain joins TRBV18 to TRBJ1-6; 10 bases line up with TRBD1. The J segment lost 10 bases and the V segment lost 4 bases, leaving 7 bases of the junction unmatched. The CDR3 is 15 residues long. Per germline, CDR1 KGHSH and CDR2 LQKENI.

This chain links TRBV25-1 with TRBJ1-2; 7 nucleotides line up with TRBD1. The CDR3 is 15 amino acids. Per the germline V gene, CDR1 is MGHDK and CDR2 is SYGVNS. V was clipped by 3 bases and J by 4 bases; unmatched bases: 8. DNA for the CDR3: TGTGCCAGCAGTGAGCCGGGACAGAAATTCTATGGCTACACCTTC. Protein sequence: CASSEPGQKFYGYTF.

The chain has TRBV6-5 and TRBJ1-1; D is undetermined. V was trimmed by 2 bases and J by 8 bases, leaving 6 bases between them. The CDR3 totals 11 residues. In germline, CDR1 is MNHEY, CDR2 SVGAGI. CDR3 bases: TGTGCCAGCAGTTACGGCAGAGAAGCTTTCTTT. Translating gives CASSYGREAFF.

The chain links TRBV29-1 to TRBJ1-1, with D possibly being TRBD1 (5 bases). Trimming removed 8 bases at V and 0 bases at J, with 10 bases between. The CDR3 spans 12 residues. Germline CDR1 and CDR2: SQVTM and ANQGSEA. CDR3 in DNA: TGCAGCACATTGACAGTGAACACTGAAGCTTTCTTT. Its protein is CSTLTVNTEAFF.

As DNA, the CDR3 is TGTGCCAGCAGCTTAGTAAATGAGCAGTTCTTC. It encodes CASSLVNEQFF. This rearrangement joins TRBV7-2 to TRBJ2-1, with no clear D. The CDR3 loop spans 11 amino acids. Looked up from germline, CDR1 is SGHTA and CDR2 is FQGNSA. V lost 1 base to trimming and J lost 7 bases, with 2 bases between them. Looking up the rest from reference TRBV7-2 and TRBJ2-1 gives the full variable domain: GAGVSQSPSNKVTEKGKDVELRCDPISGHTALYWYRQSLGQGLEFLIYFQGNSAPDKSGLPSDRFSAERTGGSVSTLTIQRTQQEDSAVYLCASSLVNEQFFGPGTRLTVL.

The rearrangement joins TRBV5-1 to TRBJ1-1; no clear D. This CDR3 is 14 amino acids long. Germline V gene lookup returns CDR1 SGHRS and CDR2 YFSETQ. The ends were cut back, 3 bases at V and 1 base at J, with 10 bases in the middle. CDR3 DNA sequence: TGCGCCAGCAGCTCGCTAGGTGGGAACACTGAAGCTTTCTTT. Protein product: CASSSLGGNTEAFF.

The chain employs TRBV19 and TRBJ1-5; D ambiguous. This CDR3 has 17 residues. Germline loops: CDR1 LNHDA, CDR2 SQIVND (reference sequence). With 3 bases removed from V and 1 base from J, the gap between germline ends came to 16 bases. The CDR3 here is CASSIGRSDRSNQPQHF. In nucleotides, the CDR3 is TGTGCCAGTAGTATTGGGAGATCCGATAGAAGCAATCAGCCCCAGCATTTT.

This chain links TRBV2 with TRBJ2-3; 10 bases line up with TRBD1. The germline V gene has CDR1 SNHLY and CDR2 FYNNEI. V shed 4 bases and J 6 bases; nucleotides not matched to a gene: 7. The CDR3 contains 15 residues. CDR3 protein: CASSVGGTGVDTQYF. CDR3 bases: TGTGCCAGCAGTGTTGGCGGGACAGGGGTCGATACGCAGTATTTT.